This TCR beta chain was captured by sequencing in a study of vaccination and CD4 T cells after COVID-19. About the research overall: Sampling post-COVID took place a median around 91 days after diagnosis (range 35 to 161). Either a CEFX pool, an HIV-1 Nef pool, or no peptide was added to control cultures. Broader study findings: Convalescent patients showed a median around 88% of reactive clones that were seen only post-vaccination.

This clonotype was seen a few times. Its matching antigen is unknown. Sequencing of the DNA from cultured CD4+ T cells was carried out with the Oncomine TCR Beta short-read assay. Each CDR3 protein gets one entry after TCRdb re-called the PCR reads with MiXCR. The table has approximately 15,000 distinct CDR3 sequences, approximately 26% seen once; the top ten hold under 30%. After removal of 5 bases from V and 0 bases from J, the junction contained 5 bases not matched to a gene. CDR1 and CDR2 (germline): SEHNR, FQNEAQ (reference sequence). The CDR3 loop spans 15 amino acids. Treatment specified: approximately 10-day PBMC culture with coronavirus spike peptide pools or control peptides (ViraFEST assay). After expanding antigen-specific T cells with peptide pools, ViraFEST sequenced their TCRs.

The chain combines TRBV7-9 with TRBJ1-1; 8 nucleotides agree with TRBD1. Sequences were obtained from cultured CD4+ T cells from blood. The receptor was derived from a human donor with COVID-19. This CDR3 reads CASSARQGMNTEAFF. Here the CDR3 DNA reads TGTGCCAGCAGCGCCCGACAGGGGATGAACACTGAAGCTTTCTTT.